The 23 T cell receptor beta chains below all came from one sample that was sequenced in a study of breast tumors, draining lymph nodes, adjacent tissues. MiXCR, run by TCRdb on the multiplex PCR reads, gives a single entry per CDR3 protein. The sample has around 12,000 distinct CDR3 sequences; about 62% are singletons. Specimen: tumor-adjacent breast tissue. Receptor source: a female donor with breast cancer. Some clones in this sample may be carry-over from other donors' samples.

The gene calls are TRBV11-2 and TRBJ2-7; 10 nucleotides match TRBD2. Germline V lookup: CDR1 SGHAT, CDR2 FQNNGV. This CDR3 spans 15 amino acids. The ends lost 3 bases at V and 7 bases at J; junction bases unmatched: 9. This CDR3 reads CASSLGRGLAREQYF. In nucleotides, the CDR3 is TGTGCCAGCAGCTTGGGCAGGGGACTAGCGAGGGAGCAGTACTTC.

As for this clonotype: One junction end disagrees with the germline gene, perhaps due to a read error. This rearrangement joins TRBV3-1 to TRBJ1-3, with D unclear. Germline V gene data show CDR1 as LGHDT and CDR2 as YNNKEL (reference sequence). The CDR3 has 13 residues. In DNA, the CDR3 is TGCGCCAGCAGCTCGGGCACTGGAAACACCATATATTTT. Protein: CASSSGTGNTIYF.

This clonotype is termed medium-sized. CDR3 residues: CASSQVGREQYF. The CDR3, as DNA: TGCGCCAGCAGCCAGGTGGGGAGAGAGCAGTACTTC. The chain recombines TRBV4-3 with TRBJ2-7; possibly TRBD2 for D (5 bases). Germline CDR1 and CDR2: LGHNA and YSLEER. This CDR3 region has 12 residues. The V end lost 3 bases, the J end lost 7 bases, and 10 bases lay between the germline ends.

This clonotype has only one observation. The rearrangement uses TRBV20-1 and TRBJ2-7; 7 positions agree with TRBD2. CDR1 and CDR2 from the germline V gene are DFQATT and SNEGSKA (reference sequence). V shed 5 bases and J 4 bases; nucleotides not matched to a gene: 11. The CDR3 spans 14 residues. The chain's CDR3 is CSAPDRGEGYEQYF. CDR3 bases: TGCAGTGCTCCGGACCGCGGGGAGGGATACGAGCAGTACTTC.

Ten or more counts support this clonotype. The CDR3 region is CASSYDGTGIREQYF. For the CDR3, the DNA is TGTGCCAGCAGTTACGACGGGACAGGGATACGCGAGCAGTACTTC. The chain carries TRBV6-5 and TRBJ2-7, with TRBD1 matching 9 bases. V dropped 2 bases and J dropped 6; count of bases not matched to a gene: 8. Germline lookup yields CDR1 MNHEY and CDR2 SVGAGI. The CDR3 extends over 15 amino acids.

J is TRBJ1-5 and V is TRBV12-3 or TRBV12-4; no clear D. The CDR3 consists of 15 residues. Trimming pared 6 bases from V and 0 bases from J, leaving 12 bases between. CDR3 region: CASSPAEHSNQPQHF. CDR3 nucleotides: TGTGCCAGCAGCCCCGCGGAACATAGCAATCAGCCCCAGCATTTT.

The chain joins TRBV20-1 to TRBJ1-6, with 8 bases that match TRBD1. The CDR3 sequence is 14 residues long. In germline, CDR1 is DFQATT, CDR2 SNEGSKA (reference sequence). Trimming removed 5 bases from V and 5 bases from J; junction bases left unmatched: 5. CDR3 sequence reads: CSADPGGNNSPLHF. The CDR3 nucleotides read TGCAGTGCTGATCCAGGGGGCAATAATTCACCCCTCCACTTT.

As DNA, the CDR3 is TGTGCCAGCAGCGGGGACAGGGGGCTTGATAATTCACCCCTCCACTTT. Residues: CASSGDRGLDNSPLHF. The chain has TRBV11-3 and TRBJ1-6; 12 nucleotides line up with TRBD1. V lost 5 bases, J lost 5 bases, and 4 bases stayed unmatched. The CDR3 is made up of 16 amino acids. The germline V gene encodes CDR1 SGHNT and CDR2 YENEEA.

Ten or more counts support this clonotype. V is TRBV13 and J is TRBJ2-7, with 13 bases that match TRBD2. Per the germline V gene, CDR1 is PRHDT and CDR2 is FYEKMQ (reference sequence). This CDR3 is built from 17 residues. Losses at the gene ends were 5 bases for V and 6 bases for J; bases not matched to a gene: 13. The CDR3 sequence is CASSEEGVGTSGTEQYF. Here the CDR3 DNA reads TGTGCCAGCAGCGAAGAGGGGGTTGGGACTAGCGGGACCGAGCAGTACTTC. The whole variable domain, remainder taken from reference TRBV13 and TRBJ2-7, is AAGVIQSPRHLIKEKRETATLKCYPIPRHDTVYWYQQGPGQDPQFLISFYEKMQSDKGSIPDRFSAQQFSDYHSELNMSSLELGDSALYFCASSEEGVGTSGTEQYFGPGTRLTVT.

Relative to its sample, this clonotype is medium-sized (0.01 to 0.1%). DNA for the CDR3: TGCAGCGTTGATGGACAGGAGGGGGACGAGCAGTACTTC. It is translated as CSVDGQEGDEQYF. The chain is built from TRBV29-1 and TRBJ2-7; tentatively, D is TRBD1 (7 bases). The CDR3 length is 13 residues. CDR1 is SQVTM, CDR2 ANQGSEA, per germline. Trimming pared 3 bases from V and 5 bases from J, leaving 14 bases between.

This chain joins TRBV5-1 and TRBJ2-7, with 7 bases identical to TRBD1. Germline values: CDR1 SGHRS, CDR2 YFSETQ. V lost 5 bases and J lost 6; bases outside the gene matches: 14. There are 15 residues in the CDR3. CDR3 residues: CASSYPRDSSSEQYF. The CDR3 nucleotides read TGCGCCAGCAGTTATCCCCGGGACAGTAGCTCCGAGCAGTACTTC.

At least ten counts were recorded for this clonotype. The gene calls are TRBV9 and TRBJ2-4; 8 bases fit TRBD2. CDR1 is SGDLS and CDR2 is YYNGEE in the germline V gene. Trimming at V came to 4 bases and at J to 3 bases, leaving 6 bases not matched to a gene. The CDR3 length is 15 residues. CDR3 nucleotide sequence: TGTGCCAGCAGCCCCTTTACTAGCGGCAAAAACATTCAGTACTTC. Amino acid sequence: CASSPFTSGKNIQYF.

V is TRBV7-3 and J is TRBJ2-2; D uncertain. The CDR3 runs to 16 residues. V lost 5 bases, J lost 3 bases, and 16 bases lay in between. CDR1 and CDR2 from the germline V gene are SGHTA and FQGTGA. CDR3: CASSVPTPFDTGELFF. The CDR3 DNA sequence: TGTGCCAGCAGCGTCCCAACCCCCTTTGACACCGGGGAGCTGTTTTTT.

This chain links TRBV30 with TRBJ1-6; D ambiguous. CDR3 length: 13 residues. Deletions cut 4 bases from V and 7 bases from J, with 11 bases between. The germline V gene encodes CDR1 GTSNPN and CDR2 SVGIG (reference sequence). The CDR3 nucleotides read TGTGCCTGGATGACGGTCGGGAATTCACCCCTCCACTTT. Residues: CAWMTVGNSPLHF.

By share, this clonotype counts as medium-sized. V gene TRBV11-2 combines with J gene TRBJ1-2; no firm D call. This CDR3 contains 13 residues. The ends were cut back, 5 bases at V and 7 bases at J, with 14 bases in the middle. CDR1 and CDR2 from the germline V gene are SGHAT and FQNNGV. CDR3 bases: TGTGCCAGCAGCCAACAGAGCCTCGGTGGCTACACCTTC. As protein: CASSQQSLGGYTF.

This clonotype has ten or more counts. This may be a read error, as it is one base from a much larger clone. CDR3: CASSPKSWDGYTF. The CDR3 DNA reads TGTGCCAGCAGTCCCAAGTCCTGGGATGGCTACACCTTC. The chain recombines TRBV6-5 with TRBJ1-2; D not resolved. The V gene lost 5 bases and the J gene lost 6 bases, with 13 bases spanning the gap. Germline V gene data show CDR1 as MNHEY and CDR2 as SVGAGI. The CDR3 has 13 residues.

V gene TRBV10-1 combines with J gene TRBJ2-1; no clear D gene. Trimming shortened V by 3 bases and J by 7 bases, and 4 bases separated the two germline ends. The CDR3 sequence is 11 residues long. CDR1 and CDR2 from the germline V gene are WNHNN and SYGVQD (reference sequence). The CDR3 here is CASSDRNEQFF. CDR3 DNA: TGCGCCAGCAGTGACCGAAATGAGCAGTTCTTC.

The rearrangement links TRBV5-1 to TRBJ1-2; 7 positions agree with TRBD1. Losses at the gene ends were 7 bases for V and 1 base for J; bases not matched to a gene: 7. This CDR3 comprises 14 residues. Germline V gene lookup returns CDR1 SGHRS and CDR2 YFSETQ. The CDR3 here is CASRRGYVNYGYTF. CDR3 DNA sequence: TGCGCCAGCCGCAGGGGGTATGTTAACTATGGCTACACCTTC. The full variable domain, completed using reference TRBV5-1 and TRBJ1-2, is KAGVTQTPRYLIKTRGQQVTLSCSPISGHRSVSWYQQTPGQGLQFLFEYFSETQRNKGNFPGRFSGRQFSNSRSEMNVSTLELGDSALYLCASRRGYVNYGYTFGSGTRLTVV.

In this sample, this clonotype turned up a few times. This could be a read error, since a much larger clone is one nucleotide away. The V gene is TRBV5-4, the J gene TRBJ2-5, with D perhaps being TRBD1 or TRBD2 (5 bases each). This CDR3 has 12 amino acids. Germline V gene lookup returns CDR1 SGHNT and CDR2 YYREEE (reference sequence). The ends were cut back, 4 bases at V and 7 bases at J, with 11 bases in the middle. CDR3 in amino acids: CASSPRGATQYF. The CDR3 DNA reads as TGTGCCAGCAGCCCCCGAGGGGCGACCCAGTACTTC.

The chain employs TRBV5-6 and TRBJ2-1, with a weak D call TRBD1 (5 bases). CDR1 and CDR2 (germline): SGHDT, YYEEEE. With 4 bases removed from V and 7 bases from J, the gap between germline ends came to 18 bases. This CDR3 is 15 amino acids long. For the CDR3, the DNA is TGTGCCAGCAGCCTAGGACGAAGGGGTGGGAATGAGCAGTTCTTC. Amino acid sequence: CASSLGRRGGNEQFF.

The V gene is TRBV2, the J gene TRBJ2-2, with D tentatively TRBD1 (5 bases). The germline V and J ends were trimmed by 8 bases and 0 bases, with 10 bases remaining between them. Germline assignment: CDR1 SNHLY and CDR2 FYNNEI. This CDR3 region has 14 residues. CDR3 in DNA: TGTGCCAGCGGGGCGAGTACGAACACCGGGGAGCTGTTTTTT. It yields the protein CASGASTNTGELFF.

By sample share, this clonotype is medium-sized (0.01 to 0.1%). The rearrangement uses TRBV7-9 and TRBJ1-3, with D tentatively TRBD1 (5 bases). The CDR3 contains 16 residues. In germline, CDR1 is SEHNR, CDR2 FQNEAQ (reference sequence). Trimming removed 5 bases from V and 0 bases from J, with 14 bases in between. The CDR3 nucleotides are TGTGCCAGCAGCCGGGACGGCGGATACTCTGGAAACACCATATATTTT. It specifies CASSRDGGYSGNTIYF.

This clonotype is medium-sized. The rearrangement uses TRBV12-3 or TRBV12-4 and TRBJ2-7, with TRBD1 matching 8 bases. CDR3 size: 15 residues. Unmatched junction bases numbered 12, after V lost 6 bases and J lost 5 bases. This CDR3 is CASRGFGQGLHEQYF. For the CDR3, the DNA is TGTGCCAGCAGGGGGTTTGGACAGGGCCTCCACGAGCAGTACTTC.